Detailed here is one T cell receptor beta chain. Its antigen is as yet unknown. As every portion of the isolated RNA was reverse transcribed, the sequencing read expressed TCRB transcripts. Clones were read by immunoSEQ multiplex PCR, and TCRdb kept only the in-frame ones, dropping some. The table includes approximately 44,000 clones, roughly half detected once. This entry belongs to a study of beta chain features in type 1 diabetes. Study-wide points: Patients showed naive, central memory and Treg TCRB repertoires that appeared more similar than those of healthy donors.

Trimming took 4 bases from V and 6 from J, leaving 22 bases between them. Germline loops: CDR1 SGHNT, CDR2 YYREEE (reference sequence). The CDR3 runs to 16 residues. The receptor was isolated from a woman aged 18-29 years in good health. Input material: Tregs from blood. The rearrangement joins TRBV5-4 to TRBJ1-1, with D perhaps matching TRBD1 (5 bases). This CDR3 reads CASSRDMTAGKAEAFF. CDR3 DNA: TGTGCCAGCAGCCGAGACATGACAGCCGGAAAGGCTGAAGCTTTCTTT. Full variable domain (rest looked up from reference TRBV5-4 and TRBJ1-1): ETGVTQSPTHLIKTRGQQVTLRCSSQSGHNTVSWYQQALGQGPQFIFQYYREEENGRGNFPPRFSGLQFPNYSSELNVNALELDDSALYLCASSRDMTAGKAEAFFGQGTRLTVV.